This T cell receptor (beta chain) emerged from a study of shared clonotypes between healthy human individuals. Study findings and constraints: Relative to their counterparts shared across all four donors, non-shared clonotypes exhibited diminished generation probabilities.

Using immunoSEQ multiplex PCR, the repertoire was profiled, and TCRdb retains in-frame clones only, with some absent. The sample includes 2,500,000 or so clones, approximately 94% seen only once; the top ten take roughly 0.36%. A split of CD4+ cells into CD45RA+ naive and CD45RA-negative memory subsets was performed. Germline CDR1 and CDR2: MDHEN and SYDVKM. The CDR3 is 15 residues long. Comment on this clone: The antigen remains undetermined. At one of its ends the junction is not consistent with the germline gene, which may arise from a read error.

Material for sequencing was naive CD4+ T cells from PBMCs. Subset indicated: CD45RA+ positively selected. This clonotype was obtained from a man younger than 35 in good health. Some clones in this sample may be carry-over from other donors' samples. The chain joins TRBV28 to TRBJ2-7, with TRBD1 identical over 8 bases. CDR3 sequence (DNA): TGTGCCAGCAGTTCCACCCCCCGGGACAGGCGAAAATCCGGTTTC. This sequence encodes CASSSTPRDRRKSGF.